The source of this TCR beta chain is a study of cytomegalovirus exposure and HLA in healthy donors. Study-wide background: A preliminary data release comprised roughly 80 million unique TCRs obtained from HLA-typed donors. Regarding the study as a whole: Associated with cytomegalovirus, according to the listing, were 150 to 200 TCR beta chains. Reportedly, TCR beta sequences accurately predicted HLA-A and HLA-B alleles in most subjects. Being productive about 87% or about 30% of the time was typical of most TCR beta V segments in an earlier analysis.

Primers included in the PCR were 60 Vbeta and 13 Jbeta primers. Produced via immunoSEQ multiplex PCR; TCRdb's table is partial and in-frame only. The sample holds under 130,000 clones, 75% to 85% seen once. The germline CDR1 and CDR2 sequences are SQVTM and ANQGSEA. This CDR3 comprises 13 residues. As concerns this clone: The antigen is unknown. In the same sample, other DNA sequences code for this CDR3.

The TCR was taken from a man younger than 40 in good health and CMV-seronegative. The chain combines TRBV29-1 with TRBJ1-1; the D gene is possibly TRBD1 (6 bases). The sequenced material came from PBMCs. CDR3 nucleotides: TGCAGTGGGGCACAGGGAAGGAGCACTGAAGCTTTCTTT. Protein: CSGAQGRSTEAFF.